Listed here is a single T cell receptor beta chain. Its antigen is currently unknown. This entry belongs to a study of T cell repertoires in cytomegalovirus infection. The wider study: Used in the study were CMV epitopes, some recently identified and HLA-C-restricted, others well-studied and HLA-B-restricted. A matching HLA type, together with CMV infection, was signaled by public TCR beta signatures.

TCRdb re-analysed the reads in MiXCR, keeping a single row per CDR3 protein. Among roughly 80,000 distinct CDR3 sequences listed, more than 20% were seen once. Deletions cut 3 bases from V and 8 bases from J, with 7 bases between. Germline CDR1 and CDR2: DFQATT and SNEGSKA (reference sequence). CDR3 length: 11 residues. V usage is TRBV20-1 and J usage is TRBJ1-4, with D uncertain. The sample was CD8+ T cells from cultured PBMCs, taken from culture after CMV antigen stimulation. This receptor was obtained from a human donor in good health (CMV status not recorded). Some clones in this sample may be carry-over from other donors' samples. CDR3 DNA: TGCAGTGCTAGCACAGTAGAAAAACTGTTTTTT. Translation gives CSASTVEKLFF.